The rows below give T cell receptor beta chains drawn from one sample of a study of T cell responses to AZD1222 COVID-19 vaccine. Produced via immunoSEQ multiplex PCR; TCRdb's table is partial and in-frame only. The sample holds about 120,000 clones, around 87% seen once. Sequences were derived from peripheral blood, sampled on day 0 of AZD1222 vaccination. These TCRs come from an adult in good health. Each CDR3 is given without its conserved first and last residue.

v_call: TRBV6-5
cdr3_length: 13
j_call: TRBJ1-5
cdr3_aa: ASRGGEYSNQPQH

v_call: TRBV5-1
cdr3_length: 14
j_call: TRBJ2-5
cdr3_aa: ASSSRLAGGQETQY

v_call: TRBV3-1/TRBV3-2
cdr3_length: 11
j_call: TRBJ1-2
cdr3_aa: ASSRSRARGYT

v_call: TRBV27
cdr3_length: 10
j_call: TRBJ1-2
cdr3_aa: ASSDKNYGYT

v_call: TRBV5-4
cdr3_length: 12
j_call: TRBJ1-2
cdr3_aa: ASSSLDRGGGYT

v_call: TRBV25-1
cdr3_length: 12
j_call: TRBJ1-2
cdr3_aa: ASSDRQGGGGYT

v_call: TRBV11-2
cdr3_length: 12
j_call: TRBJ2-7
cdr3_aa: ASTPRPGLYEQY

v_call: TRBV2
cdr3_length: 11
j_call: TRBJ1-1
cdr3_aa: ASSVGRGDEAF

v_call: TRBV18
cdr3_length: 14
j_call: TRBJ1-6
cdr3_aa: ASSQTGGIGNSPLH

v_call: TRBV12-3/TRBV12-4
cdr3_length: 11
j_call: TRBJ1-1
cdr3_aa: ASLLWLGTEAF

v_call: TRBV3-1/TRBV3-2
cdr3_length: 10
j_call: TRBJ2-7
cdr3_aa: ASSQKSREQY

v_call: TRBV27
cdr3_length: 13
j_call: TRBJ2-7
cdr3_aa: ASKLQGRGSYEQY

v_call: TRBV5-1
cdr3_length: 13
j_call: TRBJ1-6
cdr3_aa: ASSLESSYNSPLH

v_call: TRBV6-5
cdr3_length: 12
j_call: TRBJ1-2
cdr3_aa: ASRLGVGTYGYT

v_call: TRBV7-9
cdr3_length: 13
j_call: TRBJ1-2
cdr3_aa: ASSPGGQGGYGYT

v_call: TRBV2
cdr3_length: 12
j_call: TRBJ1-4
cdr3_aa: ASSERWSNEKLF

v_call: TRBV19
cdr3_length: 12
j_call: TRBJ1-5
cdr3_aa: ASSGLTLSEPQH

v_call: TRBV3-1/TRBV3-2
cdr3_length: 12
j_call: TRBJ1-1
cdr3_aa: ASSQDVAVWGAF

v_call: TRBV3-1/TRBV3-2
cdr3_length: 10
j_call: TRBJ1-2
cdr3_aa: ASSQAGGGYT

v_call: TRBV30
cdr3_length: 9
j_call: TRBJ2-2
cdr3_aa: AWTGTGELF

v_call: TRBV18
cdr3_length: 10
j_call: TRBJ1-2
cdr3_aa: ASSDNRDGYT

v_call: TRBV27
cdr3_length: 12
j_call: TRBJ1-1
cdr3_aa: ASSVRGRNTEAF

v_call: TRBV5-1
cdr3_length: 13
j_call: TRBJ2-5
cdr3_aa: ASSLALSVQETQY

v_call: TRBV3-1/TRBV3-2
cdr3_length: 16
j_call: TRBJ2-6
cdr3_aa: ASSQETGMVSGANVLT

v_call: TRBV27
cdr3_length: 11
j_call: TRBJ1-2
cdr3_aa: ASSLWDRGSYT

v_call: TRBV27
cdr3_length: 13
j_call: TRBJ1-2
cdr3_aa: ASSLEYRSIYGYT

v_call: TRBV3-1/TRBV3-2
cdr3_length: 10
j_call: TRBJ1-1
cdr3_aa: ASSQEARQAF

v_call: TRBV19
cdr3_length: 15
j_call: TRBJ1-4
cdr3_aa: ASRDRDWFRVNEKLF

v_call: TRBV20-1
cdr3_length: 9
j_call: TRBJ2-1
cdr3_aa: SARSPGGGF

v_call: TRBV27
cdr3_length: 14
j_call: TRBJ1-4
cdr3_aa: ASSSLGTANNEKLF

v_call: TRBV5-4
cdr3_length: 15
j_call: TRBJ1-6
cdr3_aa: ASSLAVGSSYNSPLH

v_call: TRBV4-1
cdr3_length: 14
j_call: TRBJ2-3
cdr3_aa: ASSQVGTGKADTQY

v_call: TRBV6-1
cdr3_length: 12
j_call: TRBJ1-1
cdr3_aa: ASSEVRLSTEAF

v_call: TRBV6-2/TRBV6-3
cdr3_length: 12
j_call: TRBJ1-1
cdr3_aa: ASNPARRGTEAF

v_call: TRBV6-5
cdr3_length: 10
j_call: TRBJ1-1
cdr3_aa: ASSPLEGKAF

v_call: TRBV19
cdr3_length: 12
j_call: TRBJ2-3
cdr3_aa: ATSGGQRTDTQY

v_call: TRBV11-2
cdr3_length: 13
j_call: TRBJ2-7
cdr3_aa: ASSLARGMRYEQY

v_call: TRBV5-6
cdr3_length: 14
j_call: TRBJ2-7
cdr3_aa: ASSSEGQGDSYEQY

v_call: TRBV6-5
cdr3_length: 12
j_call: TRBJ2-3
cdr3_aa: ASSYLQQTDTQY

v_call: TRBV7-2
cdr3_length: 14
j_call: TRBJ1-2
cdr3_aa: ASSSRMTDRGGGYT

v_call: TRBV14
cdr3_length: 12
j_call: TRBJ2-7
cdr3_aa: ASSQSLRAYEQY

v_call: TRBV7-6
cdr3_length: 14
j_call: TRBJ2-1
cdr3_aa: ASSLGTSGGHNEQF

v_call: TRBV6-2/TRBV6-3
cdr3_length: 13
j_call: TRBJ1-2
cdr3_aa: ASSYARQVSYGYT

v_call: TRBV6-5
cdr3_length: 13
j_call: TRBJ1-5
cdr3_aa: ASRITGYSNQPQH

v_call: TRBV7-7
cdr3_length: 12
j_call: TRBJ2-1
cdr3_aa: ASSLGEGGNEQF

v_call: TRBV18
cdr3_length: 10
j_call: TRBJ2-1
cdr3_aa: ASSPKGGEQF